Presented here are 13 T cell receptor beta chains from one specimen sequenced in a study of lymphopenia after photon versus proton radiotherapy. Profiling relied on immunoSEQ multiplex PCR, and the TCRdb table lists in-frame clones only, not all of them. Of 25,000 to 30,000 clones in the sample, roughly four fifths are singletons; the top ten hold more than 3%. The material sequenced was peripheral blood, taken from a patient treated with photon-based radiotherapy. These receptors were taken from a woman between 45 and 60 years old with pancreatic cancer.

The CDR3 region has the DNA TGTGCCAGCCCGCGAAGGTCTGGCACAGATACGCAGTATTTT. This codes for CASPRRSGTDTQYF. This chain joins TRBV2 and TRBJ2-3; D gene uncertain. This CDR3 has 14 residues. Germline V gene sequence: CDR1 SNHLY, CDR2 FYNNEI. V lost 8 bases and J lost 1, with 13 bases in between.

V and J are TRBV7-2 and TRBJ1-1; D may be TRBD1 (5 bases). Germline CDR1 and CDR2: SGHTA and FQGNSA. V was cut by 8 bases and J by 7 bases, with 20 bases left in between. This CDR3 comprises 14 residues. This CDR3 is CASGTGSISHEAFF. Written as DNA, the CDR3 is TGTGCCAGCGGGACCGGAAGTATATCCCATGAAGCTTTCTTT.

The DNA of the CDR3 is TGTGCCAGCAGCTTATTACTAACGGGGTCCTACAATGAGCAGTTCTTC. It is translated as CASSLLLTGSYNEQFF. J is TRBJ2-1 and V is TRBV7-9; TRBD2 is a possible D gene (5 bases). V was pared by 2 bases and J by 1 base, with 12 bases between. The CDR3 is 16 amino acids. The germline V gene encodes CDR1 SEHNR and CDR2 FQNEAQ (reference sequence).

The gene calls are TRBV5-5 and TRBJ1-2; the D gene is possibly TRBD1 (6 bases). The germline V gene encodes CDR1 SGHKS and CDR2 YYEKEE (reference sequence). This CDR3 has 17 amino acids. V gave up 4 bases and J gave up 0 bases, with 19 bases separating them. CDR3 amino acids: CASSPTGLSDPNYGYTF. The DNA of the CDR3 is TGTGCCAGCAGCCCGACAGGCCTCTCTGACCCTAACTATGGCTACACCTTC.

The rearrangement uses TRBV10-3 and TRBJ1-1, with 8 bases that match TRBD1. V was pared by 4 bases and J by 4 bases, with 5 bases of the junction left unmatched. The CDR3 has 14 residues. Germline CDR1 ENHRY, CDR2 SYGVKD. Here the CDR3 reads CAISGTGSGTEAFF. CDR3 coding DNA: TGTGCCATCAGTGGGACAGGGAGTGGCACTGAAGCTTTCTTT.

This clone has just one count. The chain has TRBV6-1 and TRBJ2-7; TRBD2 agrees at 8 bases. The germline V gene has CDR1 MNHNS and CDR2 SASEGT. This CDR3 is built from 14 residues. J lost 4 bases, V lost 2 bases, and 4 bases had no gene match. The CDR3 DNA is TGTGCCAGCAGTGAAAACGGGAGGGCGTACGAGCAGTACTTC. It encodes CASSENGRAYEQYF.

This clone is a singleton in its sample. The J gene is TRBJ2-1, the V gene TRBV7-9; weak D call: TRBD2 (5 bases). This CDR3 region has 14 residues. V lost 0 bases and J lost 12, with 15 bases in between. Germline V gives CDR1 SEHNR, CDR2 FQNEAQ (reference sequence). For the CDR3, the DNA is TGTGCCAGCAGCTTAGCCATAGAGGGTTCGAGGCAGTTCTTC. Its translation: CASSLAIEGSRQFF.

This sequence joins TRBV5-6 and TRBJ2-1; D may match TRBD1 or TRBD2 (5 bases each). The CDR3 is 16 residues long. The V gene's germline CDR1 is SGHDT and CDR2 YYEEEE. V was clipped by 4 bases and J by 5 bases, with 19 bases between them. The CDR3 region has the DNA TGTGCCAGCAGCAAGGTCGGGGCAGGGTGGGACAATGAGCAGTTCTTC. The encoded protein is CASSKVGAGWDNEQFF.

The V call is TRBV5-6, the J call TRBJ2-3, with 8 bases identical to TRBD1. V was pared by 1 base and J by 0 bases, with 1 base of the junction left unmatched. CDR3 size: 15 residues. Germline assignment: CDR1 SGHDT and CDR2 YYEEEE. CDR3 loop: CASSLRQGSTDTQYF. CDR3 in DNA: TGTGCCAGCAGCTTGAGACAGGGGAGCACAGATACGCAGTATTTT. The full variable domain, in which reference TRBV5-6 and TRBJ2-3 provide the parts outside the CDR3, is DAGVTQSPTHLIKTRGQQVTLRCSPKSGHDTVSWYQQALGQGPQFIFQYYEEEERQRGNFPDRFSGHQFPNYSSELNVNALLLGDSALYLCASSLRQGSTDTQYFGPGTRLTVL.

CDR3: CASSTHGTGNEKLFF. Here the CDR3 DNA reads TGTGCCAGCAGTACACACGGGACAGGGAATGAAAAACTGTTTTTT. V usage is TRBV28 and J usage is TRBJ1-4, with 9 nucleotides matching TRBD1. The germline V gene encodes CDR1 MDHEN and CDR2 SYDVKM. The CDR3 extends over 15 amino acids. V shed 5 bases, J shed 5 bases, and the junction held 6 bases outside the gene matches.

The sample holds one count of this clone. The chain is built from TRBV19 and TRBJ2-1; possibly TRBD2 for D (6 bases). Germline V gene sequence: CDR1 LNHDA, CDR2 SQIVND (reference sequence). The ends were cut back, 2 bases at V and 2 bases at J, with 13 bases in the middle. The CDR3 runs to 16 residues. CDR3 loop: CASSISGTGAYNEQFF. The CDR3, as DNA: TGTGCCAGTAGTATAAGTGGGACGGGAGCCTACAATGAGCAGTTCTTC. Complete variable domain (other parts from reference TRBV19 and TRBJ2-1): DGGITQSPKYLFRKEGQNVTLSCEQNLNHDAMYWYRQDPGQGLRLIYYSQIVNDFQKGDIAEGYSVSREKKESFPLTVTSAQKNPTAFYLCASSISGTGAYNEQFFGPGTRLTVL.

CDR3 bases: TGCGCCAGCAGTGCGGTAGGTGGGGAGCAGTACTTC. The encoded protein is CASSAVGGEQYF. The rearrangement joins TRBV10-2 to TRBJ2-7; D is unclear. V lost 4 bases to trimming and J lost 7 bases, with 11 bases between them. CDR1 and CDR2 from the germline V gene are WSHSY and SAAADI. This CDR3 is built from 12 residues.

This sequence joins TRBV7-2 and TRBJ2-7; D is unresolved. Germline assignment: CDR1 SGHTA and CDR2 FQGNSA. V gave up 4 bases and J gave up 1 base, with 14 bases separating them. The CDR3 is 15 amino acids. CDR3 DNA: TGTGCCAGCAGCTCGTCTGGCTGGGCGTCCTACGAGCAGTACTTC. Amino acids: CASSSSGWASYEQYF.